Below, one T cell receptor (beta chain) is given with its context. Its antigen is currently unknown. The germline V gene encodes CDR1 SQVTM and CDR2 ANQGSEA. The V end was cut by 7 bases, the J end by 4 bases, with 17 bases between. The CDR3 extends over 14 amino acids. Only Caucasian adults living in Nashville, Tennessee made up the donor group. The sorted-subset replicate PCRs were given around 200 ng DNA, which is 30,000 or so T cell genomes. The method was immunoSEQ multiplex PCR; TCRdb's version includes in-frame clones alone and lacks a portion of them. The table has roughly 1,000,000 clones, around 78% seen once. The data derive from a study of shared clonotypes between healthy human individuals. Study findings and constraints: On the whole, naive subsets had larger estimated richness than memory subsets had. Unshared clonotypes carried lower generation probabilities than those common to all four donors.

Sequences were obtained from memory CD4+ T cells from PBMCs. Subset defined: CD45RA-negative fraction. V and J are TRBV29-1 and TRBJ2-1; D gene ambiguous. This clonotype was sampled from a man aged 18 to 29 in good health. Some clones in this sample may be carry-over from other donors' samples. The CDR3 loop is CSAGGDKGYNEQFF. For the CDR3, the DNA is TGCAGCGCGGGCGGCGACAAGGGTTACAATGAGCAGTTCTTC.